This TCR beta chain was retrieved from a study of T cell responses to AZD1222 COVID-19 vaccine. The table came from immunoSEQ multiplex PCR; TCRdb's copy has only in-frame clones and leaves some out. The profile shows 150,000 to 200,000 clones, 85% to 95% of them singletons. The germline CDR1 and CDR2 sequences are SGHTA and FQGNSA. Trimming at V came to 0 bases and at J to 5 bases, leaving 0 bases not matched to a gene. This CDR3 region has 14 residues. The gene calls are TRBV7-2 and TRBJ1-5; 8 bases map to TRBD1. The clonotype originates from an adult in good health. Sequencing used peripheral blood, obtained on day 0 of AZD1222 vaccination. In DNA form, the CDR3 reads TGTGCCAGCAGCTTAGCACAGGGGGATCAGCCCCAGCATTTT. It encodes CASSLAQGDQPQHF.